This TCR beta chain came from a study of OX40 agonist ivuxolimab in advanced cancers. The wider study: As their treatment, patients were administered ivuxolimab, an agonistic anti-OX40 (CD134) antibody. Three dose-escalation patients had partial responses: one with hepatocellular carcinoma and two with cutaneous melanoma. Findings and caveats of the study: The 0.1-3.0 mg/kg partial responders had among the lowest clonal expansion. Dose levels from 0.1 to 3.0 mg/kg saw CD4+ and CD8+ blood T cells expand clonally by week 6.

As concerns this clone: Antigen specificity is unknown.

Here immunoSEQ multiplex PCR was the method, and the copy in TCRdb shows in-frame clones only, minus some. The data show around 77,000 clones, around nine tenths seen once. There are 14 residues in the CDR3. From germline, CDR1 is LGHNT and CDR2 FRNRAP. Trimming took off 5 bases at V and 0 bases at J, with 8 bases between the two ends. The receptor comes from an adult with an advanced solid tumor such as melanoma, head and neck, liver or kidney cancer. Sequenced here: CD4+ or CD8+ T cells sorted from blood, sampled in a trial of the OX40 agonist ivuxolimab. This chain joins TRBV12-5 and TRBJ2-1; maybe TRBD2 (6 bases). CDR3 nucleotide sequence: TGTGCTAGTGGTACCGGGGGCTCCTACAATGAGCAGTTCTTC. Its translation is CASGTGGSYNEQFF.